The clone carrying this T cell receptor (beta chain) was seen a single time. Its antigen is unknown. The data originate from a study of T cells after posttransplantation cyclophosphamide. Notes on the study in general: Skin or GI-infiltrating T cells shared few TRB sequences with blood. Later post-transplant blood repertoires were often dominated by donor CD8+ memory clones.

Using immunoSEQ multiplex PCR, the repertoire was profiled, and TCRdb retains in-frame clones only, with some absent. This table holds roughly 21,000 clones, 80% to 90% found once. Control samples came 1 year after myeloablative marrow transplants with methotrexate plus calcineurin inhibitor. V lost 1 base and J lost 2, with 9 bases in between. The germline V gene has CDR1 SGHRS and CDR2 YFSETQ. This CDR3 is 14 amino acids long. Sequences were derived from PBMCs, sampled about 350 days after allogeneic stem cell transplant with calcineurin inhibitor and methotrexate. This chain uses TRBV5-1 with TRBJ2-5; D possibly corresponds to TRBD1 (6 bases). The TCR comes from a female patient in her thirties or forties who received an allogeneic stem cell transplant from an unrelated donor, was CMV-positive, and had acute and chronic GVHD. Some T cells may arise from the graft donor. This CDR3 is CASSLSGQQETQYF. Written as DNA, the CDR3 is TGCGCCAGCAGCTTGTCCGGACAGCAAGAGACCCAGTACTTC. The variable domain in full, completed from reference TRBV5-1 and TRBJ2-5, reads KAGVTQTPRYLIKTRGQQVTLSCSPISGHRSVSWYQQTPGQGLQFLFEYFSETQRNKGNFPGRFSGRQFSNSRSEMNVSTLELGDSALYLCASSLSGQQETQYFGPGTRLLVL.